This T cell receptor (beta chain) was retrieved from a study of blood T cell repertoires in COVID-19. The participants were between about 18 and 90 years old and came from about two dozen US areas. This CDR3 has 13 residues. Germline CDR1 SNHLY, CDR2 FYNNEI. Libraries were prepared by immunoSEQ multiplex PCR; TCRdb keeps only in-frame clonotypes and omits some of them. The table records roughly 200,000 clones, 75% to 90% of them present only once. To note about this clone: The junction does not match germline at one end; this may be a read error.

The V and J genes are TRBV2 and TRBJ2-4, with D possibly TRBD1 on 5 matching bases. Material: PBMCs or T cells enriched from blood (not recorded which). The source of this sequence is a woman aged 40 to 50 with acute COVID-19. The CDR3: CASSPTLGAPRHF. In nucleotides, the CDR3 is TGTGCCAGCAGTCCTACCCTTGGGGCCCCTAGGCACTTC.